This is a list of T cell receptor beta chains from one sample in a study of beta chain features in type 1 diabetes. Profiled with immunoSEQ multiplex PCR; TCRdb holds only in-frame clones, not every one. The sample carries under 450,000 clones, about 14% recorded once. The specimen sequenced was naive CD4+ T cells from blood. All receptors come from a young woman in good health. CDR3s include the opening cysteine and the closing phenylalanine or tryptophan. A D gene is named only where the DNA matches it firmly. Not every row has a clone size; where given, it reads once, few, many or a size class.

abundance,j_gene,d_gene,v_gene,CDR3nt,CDR3aa
NA,TRBJ2-7,TRBD1,TRBV10-3,TGTGCCATCAGTGAGGTTCCGCGGACAGGGAGCTCCTACGAGCAGTACTTC,CAISEVPRTGSSYEQYF
NA,TRBJ2-1,TRBD2,TRBV30,TGTGCCTGGATGAGGCTAGCGGGAGGTGGTAATGAGCAGTTCTTC,CAWMRLAGGGNEQFF
few,TRBJ2-7,TRBD1,TRBV5-4,TGTGCCAGCAGCCCTAGGACAGGGGGGACCTACGAGCAGTACTTC,CASSPRTGGTYEQYF
few,TRBJ2-7,TRBD2,TRBV30,TGTGCCTGGAGAGCAGCTAGCGGGAGCCCCTACGAGCAGTACTTC,CAWRAASGSPYEQYF
NA,TRBJ2-1,TRBD2,TRBV9,TGTGCCAGCGGATGGATCCCTAGCGGTGAGCAGTTCTTC,CASGWIPSGEQFF
few,TRBJ1-1,NA,TRBV5-1,TGCGCCAGCAGCTTGGGGGACTTGAACACTGAAGCTTTCTTT,CASSLGDLNTEAFF
NA,TRBJ2-7,TRBD2,TRBV29-1,TGCAGCGTTGGGCTCGAGCGGGAGCCCTACGAGCAGTACTTC,CSVGLEREPYEQYF
NA,TRBJ2-6,NA,TRBV7-9,TGTGCCAGCCCCTTTAGGAGGGGGGGTTCTACTGGGGCCAACGTCCTGACTTTC,CASPFRRGGSTGANVLTF
NA,TRBJ2-2,TRBD1,TRBV7-2,TGTGCCAGCAGCGACAAGACAGGGGGACCGAACACCGGGGAGCTGTTTTTT,CASSDKTGGPNTGELFF
NA,TRBJ1-4,NA,TRBV5-1,TGCGCCAGCAGCGTAGGAGGGAGGGCAACTAATGAAAAACTGTTTTTT,CASSVGGRATNEKLFF
few,TRBJ1-4,TRBD1,TRBV7-9,TGTGCCAGCAGCTCAGGGGGCGCAGGTGAAAAACTGTTTTTT,CASSSGGAGEKLFF
few,TRBJ2-2,TRBD2,TRBV14,TGTGCCAGCAGCCCTCTGATCACTAGCGGCAGCACCGGGGAGCTGTTTTTT,CASSPLITSGSTGELFF
NA,TRBJ1-1,NA,TRBV25-1,TGTGCCAGCAGTGTTCAAGAGGGCTGGGCTGAAGCTTTCTTT,CASSVQEGWAEAFF
NA,TRBJ2-1,TRBD2,TRBV23-1,TGCGCCAGCAGTTCTCAGAGGCTAGCGGGGCCGCTGGGGGATGAGCAGTTCTTC,CASSSQRLAGPLGDEQFF
NA,TRBJ1-5,TRBD1,TRBV18,TGTGCCAGTTCGACAGGGAGGAATCAGCCCCAGCATTTT,CASSTGRNQPQHF
few,TRBJ2-5,NA,TRBV6-6,TGTGCCAGCAGTTACCTCTCAGGGCAGGAGACCCAGTACTTC,CASSYLSGQETQYF
NA,TRBJ1-1,NA,TRBV9,TGTGCCAGCAGCGTAGAACCGACTACGAACACTGAAGCTTTCTTT,CASSVEPTTNTEAFF
few,TRBJ2-5,TRBD1,TRBV7-9,TGTGCCAGCAGCCAGGGAAGGACAGGGGAAGAGACCCAGTACTTC,CASSQGRTGEETQYF
few,TRBJ2-1,NA,TRBV29-1,TGCAGCGCTACCGGGGTCCCGAGCTCCTACAATGAGCAGTTCTTC,CSATGVPSSYNEQFF
few,TRBJ2-1,NA,TRBV28,TGTGCCAGCTTAATAGCGGCATCCTCCTACAATGAGCAGTTCTTC,CASLIAASSYNEQFF
NA,TRBJ2-2,NA,TRBV19,TGTGCCAGTACCCCACTCGGGGTAATAGCGAACACCGGGGAGCTGTTTTTT,CASTPLGVIANTGELFF
NA,TRBJ2-1,TRBD1,TRBV7-3,TGTGCCAGCAGCCTGGACGACAGGGCGTACAATGAGCAGTTCTTC,CASSLDDRAYNEQFF
NA,TRBJ2-7,NA,TRBV7-6,TGTGCCAGCAGCGGGTCCGGGGGACTCGAGCAGTACTTC,CASSGSGGLEQYF
few,TRBJ1-2,NA,TRBV20-1,TGCAGTGCAGAGGGGGGGTATGGCTACACCTTC,CSAEGGYGYTF
NA,TRBJ2-3,TRBD2,TRBV5-4,TGTGCCAGCAGCTTGGTACGACTAGCGGGAGCGACGGATACGCAGTATTTT,CASSLVRLAGATDTQYF
NA,TRBJ2-2,NA,TRBV7-9,TGTGCCAGCAGCTTAATACTCCAGAACACCGGGGAGCTGTTTTTT,CASSLILQNTGELFF
few,TRBJ2-1,NA,TRBV9,TGTGCCAGCAGCGTAGCGGGTCACAATGAGCAGTTCTTC,CASSVAGHNEQFF
NA,TRBJ1-5,TRBD1,TRBV28,TGTGCCAGCAGTCCCCAGGACAGGGGAAATCAGCCCCAGCATTTT,CASSPQDRGNQPQHF
NA,TRBJ1-1,NA,TRBV18,TGTGCCAGCTCGCCTTGGCCCAACACTGAAGCTTTCTTT,CASSPWPNTEAFF
few,TRBJ2-1,TRBD2,TRBV29-1,TGCAGCTCCGGGACTAGCGGATTCAATGAGCAGTTCTTC,CSSGTSGFNEQFF
few,TRBJ1-2,NA,TRBV19,TGTGCCAGTAGTACGGGAACCACGGGGAACTATGGCTACACCTTC,CASSTGTTGNYGYTF
NA,TRBJ1-2,TRBD1,TRBV28,TGTGCCAGCAGTTTAGCGGGACAGGGGCTATATGGCTACACCTTC,CASSLAGQGLYGYTF